The following is a TCR beta chain sequence with its context. What it binds is not known. Libraries were prepared by immunoSEQ multiplex PCR; TCRdb keeps only in-frame clonotypes and omits some of them. The repertoire holds about 83,000 clones, roughly 90% seen once, with roughly 5% in the top ten. V dropped 2 bases and J dropped 1 base, with 11 bases sitting between them. Germline V gives CDR1 SGHAT, CDR2 FQNNGV. The CDR3 has 15 amino acids. These data come from a study of T cell responses to AZD1222 COVID-19 vaccine. Study observations and caveats: With dominance at 160-218 and 743-854, vaccine-associated CD4 TCRs spanned spike. An increase in Spike-specific TCR breadth and depth was observed after two AZD1222 doses.

The chain employs TRBV11-2 and TRBJ2-5; D gene unclear. Here the sequenced sample was peripheral blood, taken on day 0 of MenACWY control vaccination. This receptor was taken from an adult in good health. Here the CDR3 reads CASSLLPGPQETQYF. CDR3 coding DNA: TGTGCCAGCAGCTTACTCCCCGGGCCCCAAGAGACCCAGTACTTC.